Given below is one T cell receptor beta chain in context. The antigen it binds to is not known. Per-nucleotide qualities are absent, and no much larger clonotype sits a single base away. In the paper's terms, the treatment or condition label means: roughly 10-day PBMC culture with coronavirus spike peptide pools or control peptides (ViraFEST assay). The ViraFEST assay was used in the study, in which antigen-specific T cells were expanded with peptide pools and expanded clonotypes were subsequently identified by TCR sequencing. The convalescent patients' positive SARS-CoV-2 PCR tests fell between March and December 2020, which was before the Alpha, Beta and Delta variants emerged in the United States. PBMCs were cultured at two million per well in IMDM supplemented with 5% human AB serum and 8.5 to 10 IU/ml IL-2, with 9.5 to 10 ug/ml peptide pools added. On days 3 and 7, half of the culture medium was replaced with fresh IL-2-containing medium. After 10 days of culture, CD4+ T cells were isolated by negative selection with the EasySep CD4+ T cell isolation kit. Ficoll-Paque Plus gradient centrifugation was used to isolate PBMCs from whole blood, and the isolated PBMCs were then either used fresh or cryopreserved at -140C. Each culture condition was generally run in triplicate wells.

These data belong to a study of vaccination and CD4 T cells after COVID-19 (dated by TCRdb to between 2020 and 2023). As for the study more broadly: Convalescent patients had a positive SARS-CoV-2 result on nasal swab PCR, and of these patients, several had mild disease and one had severe disease. The convalescent cohort comprised six males and four females, including two Hispanic individuals, seven Caucasians, two Asians and one multiracial person. In roughly 11 COVID-19 convalescent patients and a handful of infection-naive healthy vaccine recipients, the spike-specific CD4+ TCR repertoire before mRNA vaccination was compared with the repertoire after mRNA vaccination. As controls, cultures received a CEFX viral epitope pool (the positive control), an HIV-1 Nef peptide pool (the negative control), or no peptide at all. Participants got two doses of the Pfizer-BioNTech BNT162b2 vaccine (n=8) or two doses of the Moderna mRNA-1273 vaccine (n=2). Post-COVID blood samples from convalescent patients were collected a median of about 100 days after diagnosis, with a range of roughly 35 to 170 days. For stimulating the cultures, overlapping spike peptide pools were used, derived from SARS-CoV-2 as well as from the common cold coronaviruses HCoV-NL63, HCoV-OC43 and HCoV-229E. Post-vaccine blood samples were collected a median of approximately eleven weeks after the second vaccine dose, ranging from about 13 to 241 days.

As encoded in the germline V gene, CDR1 is LGHNA while CDR2 is YNFKEQ. V lost 2 bases and J lost 6 bases; the stretch between them is 10 bases long. The CDR3, from cysteine to phenylalanine, totals 14 residues. Kept here is only the CDR3 DNA, which spans 42 bases and is read in frame from base 1. The method was PCR. DNA from cultured CD4+ T cells underwent TCR sequencing with the Oncomine TCR Beta short-read assay at the Johns Hopkins FTIC core. The QIAamp micro DNA kit was used to extract genomic DNA from the cultured CD4+ T cells. The Oncomine TCR Beta libraries from cultured CD4+ T cells were pooled using unique dual indexes and then sequenced on an Illumina iSeq 100. The published analysis was carried out like this. Non-productive sequences were removed, and CDR3s not starting with C, not ending with F or W, or shorter than 7 amino acids were discarded. Antigen-specific clonotypes were identified using the MANAFEST web application through comparison of peptide-stimulated wells with reference and other culture wells. Positive clones required FDR below 0.05, an odds ratio above 5, and productive frequency above 0.1% in at least two of three replicate wells. A clonotype was classed as cross-reactive if the clonotype showed significant expansion both in SARS-CoV-2 spike wells and in at least one common cold coronavirus spike condition. Similarity between CDR3 sequences was evaluated in R version 3.6.1 using Levenshtein distances (stringdist) and unrooted phylogenetic trees (ape). Through fastp at Q25 and MiXCR, TCRdb rebuilt clones from the public reads, retaining in-frame beta chains. One record per CDR3 amino acid sequence lists the most common genes and DNA. In this record, the V and J calls reflect TCRdb's handling and not the investigators' own analysis. A total of 15,000 to 20,000 distinct CDR3 sequences appear in this sample, 65% to 80% of them only once. The top ten clones comprise about 18% of the sample.

The study at large found these results: The study included relatively few convalescent patients and did not analyze early timepoints after natural infection. In convalescent patients, nearly all vaccine-specific clones (304 of 307) were found to be mono-reactive for SARS-CoV-2 spike rather than cross-reactive with common cold coronaviruses. An increase in the median number of SARS-CoV-2-reactive clonotypes from 21 after infection to 35 to 40 after vaccination was observed, but the change was not found to be significant. Among convalescent patients, a median roughly 90% of the SARS-CoV-2-reactive clones seen after vaccination appeared only after vaccination, which suggests priming specific to the vaccine.

Sequencing was carried out using CD4+ T cells from blood, cultured in vitro. This TCR derives from a human donor who had recovered from COVID-19. This receptor chain uses TRBV4-2 and TRBJ2-2; the D gene is perhaps TRBD2, from 5 matching bases. CDR3 region: CASSQRESAGELFF. The sequence in DNA is TGTGCCAGCAGCCAAAGGGAGTCTGCCGGGGAGCTGTTTTTT.